The 30 T cell receptor beta chains below were found in one sample sequenced in a study of beta chain features in type 1 diabetes. The entirety of the isolated RNA underwent reverse transcription, so expressed TCRB transcripts were sequenced. Some clones are missing from TCRdb's copy, which holds only in-frame ones; the method was immunoSEQ multiplex PCR. The sample shows 400,000 to 550,000 clones, about an eighth of them seen only once. Sequencing was carried out using naive CD4+ T cells from blood. All receptors come from a woman aged 18-29 years in good health.

The V call is TRBV4-2, the J call TRBJ2-5, with 7 bases fitting TRBD2. The CDR3 is 14 amino acids. Germline CDR1 LGHNA, CDR2 YNFKEQ. V shed 1 base and J 8 bases; nucleotides not matched to a gene: 7. CDR3 protein: CASSQAETGGTQYF. The CDR3 nucleotides are TGTGCCAGCAGCCAAGCGGAAACGGGGGGAACCCAGTACTTC.

This clone was counted between two and nine times. This rearrangement joins TRBV18 to TRBJ2-2; a possible D gene is TRBD1 (5 bases). CDR1 and CDR2 (germline): KGHSH, LQKENI. CDR3 length: 16 residues. V was trimmed by 0 bases and J by 5 bases, leaving 13 bases between them. In DNA form, the CDR3 reads TGTGCCAGCTCACCACCGCCAGGGTCGGTAACCGGGGAGCTGTTTTTT. Its translation: CASSPPPGSVTGELFF.

This clone was observed a few times. The chain has TRBV30 and TRBJ1-4; tentatively, D is TRBD1 (5 bases). Trimming took off 0 bases at V and 4 bases at J, with 9 bases between the two ends. Germline CDR1 GTSNPN, CDR2 SVGIG (reference sequence). The CDR3 totals 14 residues. This chain's CDR3 is CAWSVQADNEKLFF. The CDR3 nucleotides read TGTGCCTGGAGTGTACAGGCCGATAATGAAAAACTGTTTTTT.

V gene TRBV29-1 combines with J gene TRBJ2-3; D possibly matches TRBD1 or TRBD2 (5 bases each). CDR1 SQVTM and CDR2 ANQGSEA come from the germline V gene. Trimming pared 4 bases from V and 0 bases from J, leaving 14 bases between. The CDR3 extends over 15 amino acids. DNA for the CDR3: TGCAGCGTTGGACGCCTTGGGGGTAGCACAGATACGCAGTATTTT. Translated, it gives CSVGRLGGSTDTQYF.

This chain joins TRBV5-4 and TRBJ2-1; D is possibly TRBD1 (6 bases). CDR3 length: 14 residues. Trimming pared 3 bases from V and 7 bases from J, leaving 14 bases between. Germline V gives CDR1 SGHNT, CDR2 YYREEE (reference sequence). CDR3 nucleotide sequence: TGTGCCAGCAGCTCGCTACAACAGGGAAATGAGCAGTTCTTC. Translation: CASSSLQQGNEQFF.

The chain recombines TRBV13 with TRBJ2-4, with TRBD2 identical over 9 bases. The junction had 5 bases not matched to a gene; V was cut back by 5 bases and J by 0 bases. CDR1 is PRHDT and CDR2 is FYEKMQ in the germline V gene (reference sequence). The CDR3 is 16 residues long. The CDR3 spells CASSPLAGKAKNIQYF. Here the CDR3 DNA reads TGTGCCAGCAGCCCTCTAGCGGGAAAAGCCAAAAACATTCAGTACTTC.

The chain carries TRBV15 and TRBJ1-1, with D maybe TRBD1 (6 bases). The V gene's germline CDR1 is LNHNV and CDR2 YYDKDF (reference sequence). This CDR3 region has 15 residues. Deletions cut 1 base from V and 4 bases from J, with 13 bases between. The CDR3 is CATSRVGRGFTEAFF. The CDR3 bases are TGTGCCACCAGCAGAGTAGGCAGGGGATTCACTGAAGCTTTCTTT.

This chain joins TRBV30 and TRBJ1-1, with D unclear. CDR1 is GTSNPN, CDR2 SVGIG, per germline (reference sequence). Trimming cost V 4 bases and J 3 bases, with 15 bases left between them. The CDR3 runs 14 residues. CDR3 nucleotides: TGTGCCTGGATAGGGAAAACAGTCGACACTGAAGCTTTCTTT. Its protein is CAWIGKTVDTEAFF.

Turning to this clone: Different DNA sequences within this sample yield the same CDR3. This chain connects TRBV7-2 to TRBJ2-1; D unclear. The V gene lost 1 base and the J gene lost 5 bases, with 6 bases spanning the gap. Germline V gene data show CDR1 as SGHTA and CDR2 as FQGNSA. The CDR3 runs to 13 residues. CDR3 in amino acids: CASSLGRNNEQFF. As DNA, the CDR3 is TGTGCCAGCAGCTTAGGAAGGAACAATGAGCAGTTCTTC.

This clone has only a few counts. The chain carries TRBV18 and TRBJ2-5, with 10 positions matching TRBD1. The CDR3 has 14 amino acids. Germline lookup yields CDR1 KGHSH and CDR2 LQKENI. V trimming: 4 bases; J trimming: 5 bases; junction bases outside the gene matches: 4. The CDR3 loop reads CASSLGQGSETQYF. Written as DNA, the CDR3 is TGTGCCAGCTCACTGGGACAGGGGAGCGAGACCCAGTACTTC.

The chain has TRBV10-3 and TRBJ2-2; 11 bases fit TRBD1. From germline, CDR1 is ENHRY and CDR2 SYGVKD. The J segment lost 4 bases and the V segment lost 7 bases, leaving 5 bases of the junction unmatched. The CDR3 extends over 15 amino acids. The CDR3 protein is CAINRDRGFTGELFF. The CDR3 DNA follows: TGTGCCATCAATCGGGACAGGGGGTTCACCGGGGAGCTGTTTTTT.

This clone has only a few counts. This chain links TRBV5-1 with TRBJ2-5; D is possibly TRBD1 or TRBD2 (5 bases each). The CDR3 runs to 14 residues. In germline, CDR1 is SGHRS, CDR2 YFSETQ. Trimming left V 4 bases short and J 2 bases short, with 12 bases between. This chain's CDR3 is CASSVDWGQETQYF. The CDR3 DNA reads TGCGCCAGCAGCGTAGACTGGGGGCAAGAGACCCAGTACTTC.

This clone has a handful of counts. The rearrangement links TRBV29-1 to TRBJ1-4; the D gene is possibly TRBD1 (6 bases). V lost 6 bases and J 8 bases, leaving 19 bases between the germline ends. From germline, CDR1 is SQVTM and CDR2 ANQGSEA. This CDR3 has 14 residues. CDR3 in amino acids: CSVCTQGPKEKLFF. The CDR3, as DNA: TGCAGCGTATGCACCCAGGGGCCGAAAGAAAAACTGTTTTTT.

This clone was counted a few times. The V gene is TRBV7-2, the J gene TRBJ2-3, with D tentatively TRBD2 (6 bases). The V gene lost 1 base and the J gene lost 2 bases, with 10 bases spanning the gap. This CDR3 has 15 amino acids. Germline values: CDR1 SGHTA, CDR2 FQGNSA. CDR3 residues: CASSLEGLLTDTQYF. In DNA, the CDR3 is TGTGCCAGCAGCTTAGAGGGACTCCTCACAGATACGCAGTATTTT.

Worth noting for this clone: The junction does not match germline at one end; this may be a read error. The rearrangement links TRBV29-1 to TRBJ2-7; the D call may be TRBD1 or TRBD2 (5 bases each). This CDR3 spans 12 amino acids. Germline CDR1 is SQVTM and CDR2 is ANQGSEA. The CDR3 here is CSDRGPSDEQYF. CDR3 nucleotides: TGCAGCGATCGGGGCCCCTCCGACGAGCAGTACTTC.

This clone was seen a few times. The chain is built from TRBV2 and TRBJ2-6, with a tentative D call TRBD1 (5 bases). CDR1 and CDR2 from the germline V gene are SNHLY and FYNNEI. The CDR3 loop spans 15 amino acids. V was cut by 6 bases and J by 3 bases, with 12 bases left in between. Here the CDR3 reads CASRLQAYGANVLTF. The CDR3 bases are TGTGCCAGCAGGCTACAGGCGTATGGGGCCAACGTCCTGACTTTC. The full variable domain, its missing parts supplied by reference TRBV2 and TRBJ2-6, is EPEVTQTPSHQVTQMGQEVILRCVPISNHLYFYWYRQILGQKVEFLVSFYNNEISEKSEIFDDQFSVERPDGSNFTLKIRSTKLEDSAMYFCASRLQAYGANVLTFGAGSRLTVL.

This clone was seen a handful of times. V usage is TRBV7-9 and J usage is TRBJ1-2; a weak D match, TRBD1 (5 bases). Per the germline V gene, CDR1 is SEHNR and CDR2 is FQNEAQ (reference sequence). V was pared by 5 bases and J by 8 bases, with 12 bases between. This CDR3 has 12 residues. Written as DNA, the CDR3 is TGTGCCAGCAGCCCCCAGGGTGGAGGCTACACCTTC. It yields the protein CASSPQGGGYTF. The entire variable domain, with the rest obtained from reference TRBV7-9 and TRBJ1-2, is as follows: DTGVSQNPRHKITKRGQNVTFRCDPISEHNRLYWYRQTLGQGPEFLTYFQNEAQLEKSRLLSDRFSAERPKGSFSTLEIQRTEQGDSAMYLCASSPQGGGYTFGSGTRLTVV.

In its sample, this clone was seen many times. The chain carries TRBV30 and TRBJ2-7, with D tentatively TRBD2 (6 bases). There are 14 residues in the CDR3. V was trimmed by 0 bases and J by 3 bases, leaving 12 bases between them. Germline loops: CDR1 GTSNPN, CDR2 SVGIG (reference sequence). The CDR3 nucleotides read TGTGCCTGGAGTGTAGAGGCGGGGAACTACGAGCAGTACTTC. This gives the protein CAWSVEAGNYEQYF.

The rearrangement joins TRBV7-3 to TRBJ2-2; D possibly corresponds to TRBD1 (6 bases). CDR3 length: 16 amino acids. Trimming removed 5 bases at V and 4 bases at J, with 17 bases between. Per germline, CDR1 SGHTA and CDR2 FQGTGA. The CDR3 is CASSPETGWSTGELFF. The CDR3, as DNA: TGTGCCAGCAGCCCCGAGACAGGTTGGAGCACCGGGGAGCTGTTTTTT.

This clone came up a few times. The chain joins TRBV7-2 to TRBJ2-3; D not resolved. Germline CDR1 reads SGHTA; CDR2 reads FQGNSA. This CDR3 is 16 amino acids long. V was clipped by 2 bases and J by 2 bases, with 14 bases between them. This CDR3 reads CASSLKVGRSTDTQYF. The CDR3 DNA reads TGTGCCAGCAGCTTAAAGGTCGGCAGGTCCACAGATACGCAGTATTTT.

In this sample, this clone turned up a few times. The V and J genes are TRBV10-3 and TRBJ1-5; TRBD1 matches at 7 bases. V was clipped by 4 bases and J by 3 bases; unmatched bases: 6. The CDR3 spans 15 residues. CDR1 and CDR2 from the germline V gene are ENHRY and SYGVKD. CDR3: CAISVGDRDNQPQHF. As DNA, the CDR3 is TGTGCCATCAGTGTGGGAGACAGGGACAATCAGCCCCAGCATTTT.

The rearrangement uses TRBV4-3 and TRBJ1-4; tentatively, D is TRBD1 (6 bases). In germline, CDR1 is LGHNA, CDR2 YSLEER. V lost 4 bases and J lost 7, with 22 bases in between. The length of the CDR3 is 17 residues. CDR3 residues: CASSLRAGEGLAEKLFF. The CDR3 DNA reads as TGCGCCAGCAGCCTTAGGGCAGGGGAAGGATTAGCTGAAAAACTGTTTTTT.

The chain carries TRBV4-2 and TRBJ2-3; no clear D. V was cut by 1 base and J by 3 bases, with 5 bases left in between. CDR1 and CDR2 (germline): LGHNA, YNFKEQ. The CDR3 totals 13 residues. CDR3 loop: CASSQVRTDTQYF. The CDR3 DNA follows: TGTGCCAGCAGCCAAGTTCGGACAGATACGCAGTATTTT.

The chain carries TRBV5-1 and TRBJ1-1; no reliable D call. This CDR3 is 15 amino acids long. Germline CDR1 is SGHRS and CDR2 is YFSETQ. The V and J ends lost 4 bases and 7 bases respectively, with 20 bases between them. This chain's CDR3 is CASSRRGQREDEAFF. Written as DNA, the CDR3 is TGCGCCAGCAGCCGGCGTGGGCAGAGAGAAGATGAAGCTTTCTTT.

V usage is TRBV9 and J usage is TRBJ2-1; possible D gene TRBD1, 6 bases. The CDR3 contains 13 residues. Germline-derived CDR1 and CDR2 are SGDLS and YYNGEE. V was pared by 0 bases and J by 12 bases, with 13 bases between. Written as DNA, the CDR3 is TGTGCCAGCAGCGTAGGTCAGGGGTTGGGGCAGTTCTTC. It specifies CASSVGQGLGQFF.

The chain is built from TRBV9 and TRBJ2-1; 7 bases line up with TRBD2. The CDR3 extends over 18 amino acids. J gave up 6 bases and V 4 bases, and 19 bases lay outside the gene matches. Germline lookup yields CDR1 SGDLS and CDR2 YYNGEE. CDR3 DNA: TGTGCCAGCAGCCTCTTAAGGGATTGGCAGGGAGGGTTCAATGAGCAGTTCTTC. Translating it yields CASSLLRDWQGGFNEQFF.

This clone appeared many times. The rearrangement uses TRBV29-1 and TRBJ2-1; unclear D gene. The germline V and J ends were trimmed by 4 bases and 2 bases, with 6 bases remaining between them. CDR3 length equals 12 residues. CDR1 SQVTM and CDR2 ANQGSEA come from the germline V gene. The CDR3 here is CSVGAAYNEQFF. CDR3 sequence (DNA): TGCAGCGTTGGGGCAGCCTACAATGAGCAGTTCTTC.

Only one count was recorded for this clone. The chain is built from TRBV7-9 and TRBJ2-3; D is uncertain. Between the trimmed V and J ends, which lost 5 bases and 4 bases, there was a span of 16 bases. CDR1 is SEHNR, CDR2 FQNEAQ, per germline (reference sequence). This CDR3 is built from 15 residues. Here the CDR3 DNA reads TGTGCCAGCAGCCCAACTCGACTGAGACCAGATACGCAGTATTTT. As protein: CASSPTRLRPDTQYF. The full variable domain, in which reference TRBV7-9 and TRBJ2-3 provide the parts outside the CDR3, is DTGVSQNPRHKITKRGQNVTFRCDPISEHNRLYWYRQTLGQGPEFLTYFQNEAQLEKSRLLSDRFSAERPKGSFSTLEIQRTEQGDSAMYLCASSPTRLRPDTQYFGPGTRLTVL.

The DNA for the CDR3 is TGCGCCAGCATGGGGTCCGGGGCCAACGTCCTGACTTTC. Its protein is CASMGSGANVLTF. The genes are TRBV5-1 and TRBJ2-6; D is ambiguous. This CDR3 has 13 amino acids. V was cut by 6 bases and J by 4 bases, with 8 bases left in between. Germline CDR1 SGHRS, CDR2 YFSETQ.

This clone was counted only a few times. V is TRBV6-6 and J is TRBJ2-7; D might be TRBD1 (5 bases). The CDR3 covers 13 residues. Germline loops: CDR1 MNHNY, CDR2 SVGAGI (reference sequence). V was clipped by 5 bases and J by 6 bases, with 14 bases between them. CDR3 amino acids: CASSDSPGREQYF. The CDR3 DNA is TGTGCCAGCAGTGATTCCCCAGGGCGCGAGCAGTACTTC.